This TCR beta chain is from a study of T cell responses to AZD1222 COVID-19 vaccine. J lost 3 bases, V lost 4 bases, and 6 bases had no gene match. CDR3 length equals 16 residues. Germline V gene lookup returns CDR1 SGDLS and CDR2 YYNGEE. Profiled with immunoSEQ multiplex PCR; TCRdb holds only in-frame clones, not every one. The table includes 120,000 or so clones, 90% detected once. This clone was detected once. The receptor comes from an adult in good health. V is TRBV9 and J is TRBJ2-1; 11 bases match TRBD1. The specimen comprised peripheral blood, sampled on day 0 of AZD1222 vaccination. CDR3 protein: CASSPGTGGVYNEQFF. The DNA of the CDR3 is TGTGCCAGCAGCCCCGGGACAGGGGGAGTCTACAATGAGCAGTTCTTC.